These 25 T cell receptor beta chains came from one sample sequenced in a study of blood T cell repertoires in COVID-19. Libraries were prepared by immunoSEQ multiplex PCR; TCRdb keeps only in-frame clonotypes and omits some of them. The repertoire holds 250,000 to 350,000 clones, with under 85% as singletons. Specimen: peripheral blood. These receptors originate from a human donor with COVID-19, enrolled during active disease. The donor label of this sample is uncertain.

The V call is TRBV6-1, the J call TRBJ1-5; maybe TRBD1 (6 bases). The CDR3 spans 14 residues. V was pared by 2 bases and J by 5 bases, with 10 bases between. Germline V gene sequence: CDR1 MNHNS, CDR2 SASEGT. In nucleotides, the CDR3 is TGTGCCAGCAGTGAAAGAGGGGGGGATCAGCCCCAGCATTTT. Translating it yields CASSERGGDQPQHF.

The count of this clone is one. V is TRBV5-4 and J is TRBJ1-3; 9 nucleotides line up with TRBD1. Germline V gene sequence: CDR1 SGHNT, CDR2 YYREEE (reference sequence). This CDR3 has 15 amino acids. The V gene end was trimmed by 3 bases and the J gene end by 1 base; junction bases not matched to a gene: 2. Written as DNA, the CDR3 is TGTGCCAGCAGCTGGGACAGGGTTTCTGGAAACACCATATATTTT. As protein: CASSWDRVSGNTIYF.

J is TRBJ1-5 and V is TRBV4-3; 8 bases are shared with TRBD1. CDR1 LGHNA and CDR2 YSLEER come from the germline V gene. There are 17 residues in the CDR3. With V trimmed by 3 bases and J by 11 bases, 18 bases remained unmatched. For the CDR3, the DNA is TGCGCCAGCAGCCAGGATACCGGGACAGGTCATCTCGGGACCCAGCATTTT. This gives the protein CASSQDTGTGHLGTQHF.

The chain has TRBV5-5 and TRBJ1-2; D is unclear. Germline V lookup: CDR1 SGHKS, CDR2 YYEKEE (reference sequence). CDR3 length equals 13 residues. Trimming stripped 3 bases from V and 4 bases from J, with 10 bases between. The CDR3 DNA reads as TGTGCCAGCAGCTACAGTTTCCTCTATGGCTACACCTTC. Translating it yields CASSYSFLYGYTF.

The chain couples TRBV6-5 to TRBJ1-1, with D uncertain. Germline lookup yields CDR1 MNHEY and CDR2 SVGAGI. The CDR3 extends over 15 amino acids. Deletions cut 0 bases from V and 1 base from J, with 9 bases between. CDR3 sequence reads: CASSYSGGKNTEAFF. The CDR3 bases are TGTGCCAGCAGTTACTCGGGAGGGAAGAACACTGAAGCTTTCTTT.

J is TRBJ2-2 and V is TRBV5-3, with 14 bases fitting TRBD2. TRBV5-3 is marked as an open reading frame, function uncertain. CDR3 length equals 19 residues. Trimming cost V 4 bases and J 7 bases; bases outside gene matches: 15. CDR3 amino acids: CARSQGLAGVPYSGGELFF. The CDR3 nucleotides read TGTGCCAGAAGCCAGGGACTAGCGGGAGTGCCCTATTCAGGCGGGGAGCTGTTTTTT.

This rearrangement joins TRBV5-1 to TRBJ2-7; weak D call: TRBD2 (6 bases). With 1 base removed from V and 7 bases from J, the gap between germline ends came to 18 bases. This CDR3 comprises 15 residues. Germline values: CDR1 SGHRS, CDR2 YFSETQ. The CDR3 coding sequence is TGCGCCAGCAGCTTGTCGTTCGGGGGTACGGGGGAGCAGTACTTC. Its protein is CASSLSFGGTGEQYF.

The table lists this clone with a count of one. The J gene is TRBJ2-3, the V gene TRBV24-1, with 7 bases lining up with TRBD1. Germline CDR1 and CDR2: KGHDR and SFDVKD. The CDR3 contains 18 residues. The ends lost 4 bases at V and 2 bases at J; junction bases unmatched: 14. The CDR3 reads CATSDPTSKTGHTDTQYF. The CDR3 nucleotides read TGTGCCACCAGTGACCCGACCTCGAAGACAGGGCACACAGATACGCAGTATTTT.

As to this clone: The same CDR3 also results from other DNA sequences found in this sample. The CDR3 coding sequence is TGTGCCAGCAGCTTACTAAATTCACCCCTCCACTTT. Protein: CASSLLNSPLHF. The V call is TRBV7-2, the J call TRBJ1-6, with D uncertain. The CDR3 loop spans 12 amino acids. The V gene's germline CDR1 is SGHTA and CDR2 FQGNSA. The V end was cut by 2 bases, the J end by 7 bases, with 3 bases between.

This clone was observed a handful of times. The rearrangement joins TRBV30 to TRBJ1-1, with D possibly TRBD1 on 6 matching bases. Per germline, CDR1 GTSNPN and CDR2 SVGIG (reference sequence). CDR3 length: 18 amino acids. The V end was cut by 3 bases, the J end by 7 bases, with 30 bases between. CDR3: CAWRRPWPMRRWGLEAFF. In DNA form, the CDR3 reads TGTGCCTGGAGGCGTCCATGGCCCATGCGACGTTGGGGGCTTGAAGCTTTCTTT.

In DNA, the CDR3 is TGTGCCAGCAGTTTATCTCGCAGGGCAGGGGATGGCTACACCTTC. Amino acid sequence: CASSLSRRAGDGYTF. This rearrangement joins TRBV27 to TRBJ1-2; perhaps TRBD1 as D (6 bases). Germline V gene data show CDR1 as MNHEY and CDR2 as SMNVEV (reference sequence). Trimming took off 0 bases at V and 6 bases at J, with 14 bases between the two ends. This CDR3 is built from 15 residues.

This clone turned up a few times. The chain combines TRBV10-3 with TRBJ2-7, with D possibly matching TRBD1 (6 bases). CDR3 length: 13 amino acids. The V end was cut by 8 bases, the J end by 7 bases, with 18 bases between. The V gene's germline CDR1 is ENHRY and CDR2 SYGVKD. CDR3 sequence: CAIRRQEASEQYF. The CDR3 nucleotides read TGTGCCATCCGACGACAGGAGGCCTCGGAGCAGTACTTC.

This clone has only a few counts. The rearrangement uses TRBV10-3 and TRBJ1-5; 7 nucleotides line up with TRBD1. The V and J ends lost 5 bases and 7 bases, in that order; junction bases with no gene match: 5. The germline V gene has CDR1 ENHRY and CDR2 SYGVKD. This CDR3 has 13 amino acids. CDR3 sequence: CAISTGEEQPQHF. CDR3 nucleotide sequence: TGTGCCATCAGTACAGGGGAGGAGCAGCCCCAGCATTTT.

The chain has TRBV10-3 and TRBJ2-5; D is perhaps TRBD1 (6 bases). This CDR3 contains 15 residues. V was clipped by 2 bases and J by 3 bases, with 13 bases between them. In germline, CDR1 is ENHRY, CDR2 SYGVKD. For the CDR3, the DNA is TGTGCCATCAGTGAGATACAGGGATTCGAAGAGACCCAGTACTTC. Its translation: CAISEIQGFEETQYF.

V and J are TRBV3-1 (or the pseudogene TRBV3-2) and TRBJ1-5, with D hard to call. The CDR3 contains 16 residues. From germline, CDR1 is LGHDT and CDR2 YNNKEL (reference sequence). The V end lost 0 bases, the J end lost 2 bases, and 11 bases lay between the germline ends. The CDR3 coding sequence is TGTGCCAGCAGCCAAGATTCGGTTAATGGCAATCAGCCCCAGCATTTT. As protein: CASSQDSVNGNQPQHF.

The rearrangement uses TRBV28 and TRBJ2-1; 8 nucleotides line up with TRBD2. Per the germline V gene, CDR1 is MDHEN and CDR2 is SYDVKM. V was pared by 3 bases and J by 2 bases, with 6 bases of the junction left unmatched. The CDR3 sequence is 16 residues long. CDR3 sequence reads: CASSFLAGKPYNEQFF. The CDR3 DNA is TGTGCCAGCAGTTTTTTAGCGGGGAAACCCTACAATGAGCAGTTCTTC.

This clone was counted only a few times. The rearrangement joins TRBV28 to TRBJ1-2, with 7 positions matching TRBD1. The ends lost 6 bases at V and 5 bases at J; junction bases unmatched: 9. The CDR3 is 14 residues long. Germline CDR1 MDHEN, CDR2 SYDVKM. The CDR3 here is CASRRGTATYGYTF. In nucleotides, the CDR3 is TGTGCCAGCAGGCGCGGGACAGCTACTTATGGCTACACCTTC.

The chain is built from TRBV6-1 and TRBJ2-3; 7 positions match TRBD2. CDR1 is MNHNS, CDR2 SASEGT, per germline. V dropped 2 bases and J dropped 0; count of bases not matched to a gene: 2. The CDR3 is 15 amino acids. DNA for the CDR3: TGTGCCAGCAGTGAATCTAGCGGCAGCACAGATACGCAGTATTTT. Encoded protein: CASSESSGSTDTQYF.

The genes are TRBV28 and TRBJ1-3; no reliable D call. Germline V CDR1 and CDR2: MDHEN, SYDVKM. The CDR3 has 16 amino acids. V shed 6 bases and J shed 0 bases, with 15 bases lying between them. CDR3 bases: TGTGCCAGCAGGATCGGTCGGAGGAACTCTGGAAACACCATATATTTT. Translated: CASRIGRRNSGNTIYF. Full variable domain (rest looked up from reference TRBV28 and TRBJ1-3): DVKVTQSSRYLVKRTGEKVFLECVQDMDHENMFWYRQDPGLGLRLIYFSYDVKMKEKGDIPEGYSVSREKKERFSLILESASTNQTSMYLCASRIGRRNSGNTIYFGEGSWLTVV.

The chain recombines TRBV20-1 with TRBJ2-1, with a possible D match to TRBD2 (7 bases). Germline assignment: CDR1 DFQATT and CDR2 SNEGSKA (reference sequence). This CDR3 is built from 14 residues. V lost 6 bases and J lost 6, with 18 bases in between. This CDR3 reads CSASGGGQGNEQFF. CDR3 DNA sequence: TGCAGTGCCAGTGGCGGGGGCCAAGGCAATGAGCAGTTCTTC.

Remarks on this clone: One end of the junction does not line up with germline, which may come from a read error. The CDR3 region is CASSLIAGAKEQYF. CDR3 sequence (DNA): TGTGCTAGCAGCTTAATCGCGGGGGCGAAGGAGCAGTACTTC. This chain uses TRBV7-7 with TRBJ2-7, with a tentative D call TRBD2 (7 bases). CDR3 length: 14 residues. Germline CDR1 SSHAT, CDR2 FNYEAQ (reference sequence).

The chain couples TRBV7-2 to TRBJ1-2; 8 bases match TRBD1. This CDR3 has 14 amino acids. V lost 5 bases, J lost 5 bases, and 7 bases stayed unmatched. Germline assignment: CDR1 SGHTA and CDR2 FQGNSA. CDR3 loop: CASSPRTGSYGYTF. CDR3 nucleotide sequence: TGTGCCAGCAGCCCCCGGACAGGGTCATATGGCTACACCTTC.

The chain couples TRBV5-5 to TRBJ2-2; 7 bases are a match to TRBD1. The V and J ends lost 0 bases and 7 bases, in that order; junction bases with no gene match: 6. The germline V gene encodes CDR1 SGHKS and CDR2 YYEKEE (reference sequence). The length of the CDR3 is 15 residues. The DNA of the CDR3 is TGTGCCAGCAGCTTGGAGACAGGGATCAGCGGGGAGCTGTTTTTT. This encodes CASSLETGISGELFF.

The chain combines TRBV19 with TRBJ1-1; TRBD1 aligns across 12 bases. The CDR3 covers 16 residues. V dropped 5 bases and J dropped 0; count of bases not matched to a gene: 4. Per the germline V gene, CDR1 is LNHDA and CDR2 is SQIVND (reference sequence). Here the CDR3 DNA reads TGTGCCAGTAGTCGGGGACAGGGGGCTATGAACACTGAAGCTTTCTTT. Its protein is CASSRGQGAMNTEAFF.

The chain is built from TRBV3-1 (or the pseudogene TRBV3-2) and TRBJ2-7; TRBD2 might be the D (6 bases). The germline CDR1 and CDR2 sequences are LGHDT and YNNKEL (reference sequence). The CDR3 extends over 17 amino acids. Trimming shortened V by 4 bases and J by 6 bases, and 25 bases separated the two germline ends. CDR3 nucleotides: TGTGCCAGCAGCCCAAGCCCCTCGGGAGATAGTATTAGCGAGCAGTACTTC. It yields the protein CASSPSPSGDSISEQYF.